These 10 T cell receptor beta chains came from one sample sequenced in a study of blood T cells in healthy people across ages. A sample-barcoded 5' primer and a J-beta primer mix were used in a second PCR of roughly 6 to 11 cycles. In TCRdb, the 5' RACE reads were re-called with MiXCR into one record per CDR3 protein. Among hundreds of thousands of distinct CDR3 sequences listed, about 53% were seen once. Source material: blood. These receptors all stem from a man at least 80 years old in good health.

The chain uses TRBV14 and TRBJ1-1; 8 bases are a match to TRBD1. V shed 3 bases and J 5 bases; nucleotides not matched to a gene: 5. Germline values: CDR1 SGHDN, CDR2 FVKESK. The CDR3 contains 14 residues. This CDR3 reads CASSHRGQGTEAFF. As DNA, the CDR3 is TGTGCCAGCAGCCACAGGGGGCAGGGGACTGAAGCTTTCTTT. The full variable domain, rest sourced from reference TRBV14 and TRBJ1-1, is EAGVTQFPSHSVIEKGQTVTLRCDPISGHDNLYWYRRVMGKEIKFLLHFVKESKQDESGMPNNRFLAERTGGTYSTLKVQPAELEDSGVYFCASSHRGQGTEAFFGQGTRLTVV.

The CDR3 DNA reads TGCAGTGTCCTACTAGCGGTGCTCTACAATGAGCAGTTCTTC. It codes for CSVLLAVLYNEQFF. V and J are TRBV20-1 and TRBJ2-1; 8 bases map to TRBD2. Germline V lookup: CDR1 DFQATT, CDR2 SNEGSKA (reference sequence). The CDR3 spans 14 residues. Trimming cost V 7 bases and J 3 bases; bases outside gene matches: 8.

The genes are TRBV12-5 and TRBJ1-5, with 9 bases lining up with TRBD1. CDR1 and CDR2 (germline): LGHNT, FRNRAP. Unmatched junction bases numbered 5, after V lost 1 base and J lost 1 base. The CDR3 contains 17 residues. CDR3 in amino acids: CASGLGRDRESNQPQHF. For the CDR3, the DNA is TGTGCTAGTGGTTTGGGAAGGGACAGGGAGAGCAATCAGCCCCAGCATTTT.

The gene calls are TRBV7-2 and TRBJ2-4; maybe TRBD1 (5 bases). Germline assignment: CDR1 SGHTA and CDR2 FQGNSA. The CDR3 is 14 residues long. Trimming took off 3 bases at V and 5 bases at J, with 11 bases between the two ends. This chain's CDR3 is CASSFSGSENIQYF. The CDR3 nucleotides are TGTGCCAGCAGCTTTTCAGGGTCCGAAAACATTCAGTACTTC.

J is TRBJ1-2 and V is TRBV30; D may be TRBD1 (5 bases). The CDR3 is 13 residues long. Germline V gene lookup returns CDR1 GTSNPN and CDR2 SVGIG (reference sequence). V was shortened by 3 bases and J by 4 bases, with 12 bases between the two germline ends. The CDR3 sequence: CAWSPGQGYGYTF. CDR3 sequence (DNA): TGTGCCTGGAGCCCCGGTCAGGGCTATGGCTACACCTTC.

The V call is TRBV7-9, the J call TRBJ1-2, with a weak D call TRBD1 (5 bases). Germline V lookup: CDR1 SEHNR, CDR2 FQNEAQ (reference sequence). V dropped 2 bases and J dropped 3 bases, with 10 bases sitting between them. The CDR3 is 14 amino acids. This chain's CDR3 is CASSLLGTDYGYTF. For the CDR3, the DNA is TGTGCCAGCAGCTTACTCGGGACGGACTATGGCTACACCTTC.

The V call is TRBV20-1, the J call TRBJ2-5, with 7 bases fitting TRBD1. The trim removed 5 bases at V and 1 base at J, leaving 4 bases unmatched. Germline V gene lookup returns CDR1 DFQATT and CDR2 SNEGSKA (reference sequence). This CDR3 is built from 13 residues. The CDR3 coding sequence is TGCAGTGCTGGGGACAGTACCCAAGAGACCCAGTACTTC. Its protein product is CSAGDSTQETQYF.

The chain links TRBV20-1 to TRBJ1-1, with unresolved D. V was cut by 3 bases and J by 1 base, with 6 bases left in between. The CDR3 has 12 amino acids. Germline V lookup: CDR1 DFQATT, CDR2 SNEGSKA (reference sequence). CDR3 nucleotide sequence: TGCAGTGCTAGTCGCAGGAACACTGAAGCTTTCTTT. This gives the protein CSASRRNTEAFF.

In this sample, this clonotype turned up a few times. The chain couples TRBV20-1 to TRBJ2-3, with no clear D. Trimming removed 4 bases from V and 0 bases from J, with 8 bases in between. Per germline, CDR1 DFQATT and CDR2 SNEGSKA (reference sequence). The CDR3 spans 13 residues. The DNA of the CDR3 is TGCAGTGCTACCATGATTAGCACAGATACGCAGTATTTT. This encodes CSATMISTDTQYF.

V is TRBV7-9 and J is TRBJ2-2; TRBD2 matches 7 bases. Germline CDR1 and CDR2: SEHNR and FQNEAQ (reference sequence). The CDR3 has 14 amino acids. J lost 4 bases, V lost 2 bases, and 1 base had no gene match. This CDR3 reads CASSLIAGTGELFF. CDR3 DNA: TGTGCCAGCAGCTTAATAGCGGGCACCGGGGAGCTGTTTTTT.